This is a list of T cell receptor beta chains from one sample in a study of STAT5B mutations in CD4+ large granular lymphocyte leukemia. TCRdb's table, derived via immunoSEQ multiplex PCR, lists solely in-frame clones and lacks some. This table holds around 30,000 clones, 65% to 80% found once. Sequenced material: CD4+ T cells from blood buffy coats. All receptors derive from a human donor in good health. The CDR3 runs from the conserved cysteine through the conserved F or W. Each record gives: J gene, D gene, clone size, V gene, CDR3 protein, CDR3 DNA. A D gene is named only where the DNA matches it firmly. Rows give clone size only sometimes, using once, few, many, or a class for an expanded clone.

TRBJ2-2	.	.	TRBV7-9	CASSFLHLFSNTGELFF	TGTGCCAGCAGCTTCCTACACCTTTTCTCGAACACCGGGGAGCTGTTTTTT
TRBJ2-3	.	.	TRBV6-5	CASSYIDTQYF	TGTGCCAGCAGTTACATTGATACGCAGTATTTT
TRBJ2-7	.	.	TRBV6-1	CASSDRGYEQYF	TGTGCCAGCAGTGACAGGGGCTACGAGCAGTACTTC
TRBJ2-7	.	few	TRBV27	CASSRYQGAYEQYF	TGTGCCAGCAGTCGCTACCAGGGTGCCTACGAGCAGTACTTC
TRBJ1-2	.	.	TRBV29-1	CSVLEDGLPLTF	TGCAGCGTTTTGGAGGACGGCCTCCCCCTTACCTTC
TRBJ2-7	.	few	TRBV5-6	CASSLVPTGYSYEQYF	TGTGCCAGCAGCTTGGTTCCGACAGGATACTCCTACGAGCAGTACTTC
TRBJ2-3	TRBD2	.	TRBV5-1	CARSGGDLADTQYF	TGCGCCCGGAGCGGGGGTGATTTAGCAGATACGCAGTATTTT
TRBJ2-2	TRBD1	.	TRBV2	CASSAGTGNTGELFF	TGTGCCAGCAGTGCCGGGACAGGGAACACCGGGGAGCTGTTTTTT
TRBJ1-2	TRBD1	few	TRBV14	CASSAGQGFGGYTF	TGTGCCAGCAGTGCGGGACAGGGGTTTGGCGGCTACACCTTC
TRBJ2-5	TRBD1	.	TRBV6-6	CASSSGTGWETQYF	TGTGCCAGCAGTTCCGGGACAGGGTGGGAGACCCAGTACTTC
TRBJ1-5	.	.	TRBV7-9	CASSLVGQPQHF	TGTGCCAGCAGCTTAGTCGGTCAGCCCCAGCATTTT
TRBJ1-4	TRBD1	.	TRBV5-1	CASSGGQPNEKLFF	TGCGCCAGCAGCGGGGGACAGCCGAATGAAAAACTGTTTTTT
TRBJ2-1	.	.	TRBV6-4	CASRTEDGTSNEQFF	TGTGCCAGCAGGACTGAGGACGGCACCTCCAATGAGCAGTTCTTC
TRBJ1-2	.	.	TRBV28	CASSAQGTDLNYGYTF	TGTGCCAGCAGTGCGCAAGGGACGGATCTTAACTATGGCTACACCTTC
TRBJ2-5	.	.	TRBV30	CAWMQEPGQETQYF	TGTGCCTGGATGCAGGAGCCGGGCCAAGAGACCCAGTACTTC
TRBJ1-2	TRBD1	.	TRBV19	CASRTTGGYGYTF	TGTGCCAGTAGGACGACAGGGGGCTATGGCTACACCTTC
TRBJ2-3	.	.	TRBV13	CASSLGRGEDTQYF	TGTGCCAGCAGCTTAGGCAGGGGAGAAGATACGCAGTATTTT
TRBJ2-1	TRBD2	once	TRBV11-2	CASSSRPSGTYNEQFF	TGTGCCAGCAGCTCTCGTCCCAGCGGGACCTACAATGAGCAGTTCTTC
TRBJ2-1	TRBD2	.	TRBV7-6	CASSPRLAGIGVGNNEQFF	TGTGCCAGCAGCCCCCGACTAGCGGGTATCGGGGTCGGGAACAATGAGCAGTTCTTC
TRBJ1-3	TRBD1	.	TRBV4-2	CASSQEGRGQGSGGNTIYF	TGTGCCAGCAGCCAAGAGGGTAGGGGACAGGGATCAGGTGGAAACACCATATATTTT
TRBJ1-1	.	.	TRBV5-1	CASSLGPGYSTEAFF	TGCGCCAGCAGCTTGGGGCCAGGGTACAGCACTGAAGCTTTCTTT
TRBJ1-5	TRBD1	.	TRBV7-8	CASSRPGTGHDSNQPQHF	TGTGCCAGCAGCCGCCCCGGGACAGGGCACGATAGCAATCAGCCCCAGCATTTT
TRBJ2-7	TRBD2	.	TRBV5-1	CASSSLAGPTSYEQYF	TGCGCCAGCAGCTCTCTAGCGGGGCCGACCTCCTACGAGCAGTACTTC
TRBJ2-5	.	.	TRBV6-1	CASSVTTLQETQYF	TGTGCCAGCAGTGTCACGACACTCCAAGAGACCCAGTACTTC
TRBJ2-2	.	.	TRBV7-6	CASSFYGTGELFF	TGTGCCAGCAGCTTTTATGGCACCGGGGAGCTGTTTTTT
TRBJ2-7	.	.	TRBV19	CASSIRGGGHYEQYF	TGTGCCAGTAGTATAAGGGGGGGCGGCCACTACGAGCAGTACTTC
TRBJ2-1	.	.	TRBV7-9	CASSTGTRVFNEQFF	TGTGCCAGCAGCACCGGGACCAGAGTCTTCAATGAGCAGTTCTTC
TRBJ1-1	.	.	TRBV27	CASRGQALIPTEAFF	TGTGCCAGCAGAGGGCAGGCGCTTATTCCCACTGAAGCTTTCTTT
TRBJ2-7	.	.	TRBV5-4	CASSRGASTEQYF	TGTGCCAGCAGTAGGGGGGCCTCTACCGAGCAGTACTTC
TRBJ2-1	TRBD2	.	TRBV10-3	CATSGLAVDGNEQFF	TGTGCCACCAGCGGACTAGCGGTGGACGGCAATGAGCAGTTCTTC
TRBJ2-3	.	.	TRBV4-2	CASSRLTSQGTDTQYF	TGTGCCAGCAGTCGACTGACTAGTCAGGGCACAGATACGCAGTATTTT
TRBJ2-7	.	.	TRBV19	CASSIGPGASEQYF	TGTGCCAGTAGTATCGGCCCGGGTGCCAGCGAGCAGTACTTC